Listed below are T cell receptor beta chains from one sample, sequenced in a study of blood T cells in healthy people across ages. TCRdb processed the 5' RACE reads anew with MiXCR; each CDR3 protein has one entry. The table includes over 1.5 million distinct CDR3 sequences, around 48% detected once. The sequenced sample was blood. The receptors come from a middle-aged woman in good health. CDR3s include the opening cysteine and the closing phenylalanine or tryptophan. D genes are given only for firm matches. The size entry is marked missing in some rows and otherwise reads once, few, many or a size class.

j_call clone_size v_call d_call cdr3_nt cdr3_aa
TRBJ2-1 . TRBV5-4 . TGTGCCAGCAGCCATAGCGCTCAGTACAATGAGCAGTTCTTC CASSHSAQYNEQFF
TRBJ2-1 . TRBV9 TRBD2 TGTGCCAGCAGCGCCGGGGGGGTCAGCTCCTACAATGAGCAGTTCTTC CASSAGGVSSYNEQFF
TRBJ1-2 . TRBV3-1 . TGTGCCAGCAGCCAAATATCGGTAGTCAGCTATGGCTACACCTTC CASSQISVVSYGYTF
TRBJ2-1 once TRBV12-3/TRBV12-4 . TGTGCCAGCAATTTGTCTGGGAACCCCGGCAATGAGCAGTTCTTC CASNLSGNPGNEQFF
TRBJ1-5 few TRBV5-1 . TGCGCCAGCAGCTTGGTTCCAGGGACCGATCAGCCCCAGCATTTT CASSLVPGTDQPQHF
TRBJ2-7 . TRBV20-1 TRBD2 TGCAGTGCTAGTCTAGCGGGGGGGAGTAAGCAGTACTTC CSASLAGGSKQYF
TRBJ2-7 few TRBV7-2 . TGTGCCAGCAGCTTATTGTCAGGGTCATACGAGCAGTACTTC CASSLLSGSYEQYF
TRBJ1-4 . TRBV4-1 . TGCGCCAGCAGCCAAGTGCGGGGGTTGGAGGAAAAACTGTTTTTT CASSQVRGLEEKLFF
TRBJ2-1 few TRBV10-3 TRBD2 TGTGCCATCTCAGTTGCTAGCGGGGGGCCTACGGATAATGAGCAGTTCTTC CAISVASGGPTDNEQFF
TRBJ1-4 few TRBV7-2 . TGTGCCAGCAGCTCCTACAGCCTTCTTAATGAAAAACTGTTTTTT CASSSYSLLNEKLFF
TRBJ2-3 . TRBV11-2 TRBD2 TGTGCCAGCAACCGACTAGCGGGGCGTTCCACAGATACGCAGTATTTT CASNRLAGRSTDTQYF
TRBJ2-3 few TRBV12-3/TRBV12-4 . TGTGCCAGCAGTTTAGGACTCTCATTGCACACAGATACGCAGTATTTT CASSLGLSLHTDTQYF
TRBJ2-1 . TRBV7-2 . TGTGCCAGCAGCCCCGGACGGGTGCAAAATGAGCAGTTCTTC CASSPGRVQNEQFF
TRBJ2-3 . TRBV24-1 . TGTGCCACCAGTGACCCAGGGACCGAAAGCACAGATACGCAGTATTTT CATSDPGTESTDTQYF
TRBJ2-5 . TRBV7-9 . TGTGCCAGCAGCTTAGCGGACAGAAGAGAGTACCAAGAGACCCAGTACTTC CASSLADRREYQETQYF
TRBJ2-5 few TRBV7-6 . TGTGCCAGCAGCTTAGAGACGGAGTTAAGAGAGACCCAGTACTTC CASSLETELRETQYF
TRBJ1-1 once TRBV29-1 . TGCAGCGTCCTACCCACAGGGAACACTGAAGCTTTCTTT CSVLPTGNTEAFF
TRBJ1-6 few TRBV7-2 . TGTGCCAGCAGCTTACACCCAGGGGAAGGCTCACCCCTCCACTTT CASSLHPGEGSPLHF
TRBJ1-1 . TRBV10-3 TRBD1 TGTGCCATCAGGGATACAGGGGCCATGAACACTGAAGCTTTCTTT CAIRDTGAMNTEAFF
TRBJ2-2 . TRBV5-1 . TGCGCCAGCAGCTTGGCCGCGAACACCGGGGAGCTGTTTTTT CASSLAANTGELFF
TRBJ1-6 . TRBV7-2 . TGTGCCAGCAGCCTGCAGGGTTTGGATAATTCACCCCTCCACTTT CASSLQGLDNSPLHF
TRBJ2-7 few TRBV28 . TGTGCCAGCAGTTTGCGAGGAGAACCCCCCTACGAGCAGTACTTC CASSLRGEPPYEQYF
TRBJ1-6 . TRBV7-9 . TGTGCCAGCGGGCCTGACAGTAAAAATTCACCCCTCCACTTT CASGPDSKNSPLHF
TRBJ2-7 . TRBV7-9 . TGTGCCAGCAGCTCCTACAACTGGGCCGTCTACGAGCAGTACTTC CASSSYNWAVYEQYF
TRBJ2-5 . TRBV6-1 TRBD2 TGTGCCAGCAGCCAGAGATGGACTAGCGGGGGTGAGACCCAGTACTTC CASSQRWTSGGETQYF
TRBJ2-2 . TRBV4-2 . TGTGCCAGCAGCCAGGGGTCGGGGGCTAACACCGGGGAGCTGTTTTTT CASSQGSGANTGELFF
TRBJ1-1 . TRBV29-1 TRBD1 TGCAGCGTTAAACAGGGGCTCAACACTGAGGCTTTCTTT CSVKQGLNTEAFF
TRBJ1-5 . TRBV6-6 . TGTGCCAGCGGCCCTCCTACTAGCGAAAATCAGCCCCAGCATTTT CASGPPTSENQPQHF
TRBJ1-2 few TRBV2 TRBD1 TGTGCCACTCTATCGGGGACAGGACTCTATGGCTACACCTTC CATLSGTGLYGYTF
TRBJ2-1 . TRBV6-2/TRBV6-3 . TGTACCAGCAGCCCTAGTAATGAGCAGTTCTTC CTSSPSNEQFF